This TCR beta chain came from a study of T cell responses to AZD1222 COVID-19 vaccine. Assay: immunoSEQ multiplex PCR; the TCRdb copy retains only in-frame clones and omits some. The data show about 110,000 clones, 85% to 90% seen once. A word on this clone: Its cognate antigen is unknown. The junction does not match germline at one end; this may be a read error.

General study results and limits: Just six AZD1222 recipients were seropositive at baseline. Recipients of two AZD1222 doses showed rising Spike-specific TCR breadth and depth. Females outnumbered males among donors, who were mostly white British; clonal diversity was possibly underestimated.

Per the germline V gene, CDR1 is MNHEY and CDR2 is SMNVEV (reference sequence). The CDR3 has 12 residues. The source was peripheral blood, collected 28 days after the second AZD1222 dose. This receptor was obtained from an adult who received the AZD1222 COVID-19 vaccine. The V gene is TRBV27, the J gene TRBJ2-2, with 9 bases identical to TRBD1. CDR3 in DNA: TGCGAAGGGACAGGGATCACCGGGGAGCTGTTTTTT. It specifies CEGTGITGELFF.